The 8 T cell receptor beta chains listed next were all sequenced from one sample in a study of CD8 T cells in ankylosing spondylitis. General study findings and limits: What seemed typical of ankylosing spondylitis blood was a TCR beta motif built from roughly eight highly homologous variants.

TCRdb ran MiXCR on the 5' RACE reads and lists one entry per CDR3 protein. The repertoire holds 390,000 or so distinct CDR3 sequences, with 20% to 25% as singletons. These receptors are not linked to any known antigen. Input material: blood, either unsorted or a sorted T cell fraction (not recorded which). The receptors originated from a male donor with ankylosing spondylitis.

In its sample, this clonotype was seen many times. The chain joins TRBV28 to TRBJ2-5, with 14 bases fitting TRBD2. The CDR3 spans 16 residues. V dropped 4 bases and J dropped 6; count of bases not matched to a gene: 7. Per the germline V gene, CDR1 is MDHEN and CDR2 is SYDVKM. The CDR3 is CASSSHGTSGSQTQYF. CDR3 in DNA: TGTGCCAGCAGTTCCCACGGGACTAGCGGGAGTCAGACCCAGTACTTC.

The CDR3 DNA reads TGTGCCAGCAGTTTATATAGCGGGAGGGCACGCGAGCAGTACTTC. It is translated as CASSLYSGRAREQYF. The chain combines TRBV28 with TRBJ2-7; 11 nucleotides agree with TRBD2. Trimming at V came to 1 base and at J to 6 bases, leaving 5 bases not matched to a gene. Germline loops: CDR1 MDHEN, CDR2 SYDVKM. The CDR3 extends over 15 amino acids.

The rearrangement joins TRBV4-1 to TRBJ2-5; D remains ambiguous. This CDR3 is built from 13 residues. The V and J ends lost 1 base and 5 bases respectively, with 8 bases between them. The germline gives CDR1 MGHRA, CDR2 YSYEKL. The CDR3 DNA reads as TGCGCCAGCAGCCAAGGTTACGTGGAGACCCAGTACTTC. This codes for CASSQGYVETQYF.

The chain has TRBV18 and TRBJ1-3; D remains ambiguous. Germline V gives CDR1 KGHSH, CDR2 LQKENI. Trimming removed 3 bases at V and 0 bases at J, with 21 bases between. The CDR3 contains 19 residues. CDR3 residues: CASSPNFLDGSNSGNTIYF. The DNA for the CDR3 is TGTGCCAGCTCACCCAACTTCCTCGACGGTTCGAACTCTGGAAACACCATATATTTT.

The chain carries TRBV7-9 and TRBJ2-7, with 13 bases aligning to TRBD2. Germline CDR1 and CDR2: SEHNR and FQNEAQ (reference sequence). CDR3 length equals 16 residues. Trimming took 4 bases from V and 5 from J; bases not matched to a gene: 8. The CDR3 DNA follows: TGTGCCAGCAGCTCCGGACTAGCGGGAGTTAAGGACGAGCAGTACTTC. Translating it yields CASSSGLAGVKDEQYF.

The rearrangement uses TRBV14 and TRBJ1-1; D is uncertain. Trimming pared 6 bases from V and 11 bases from J, leaving 19 bases between. This CDR3 region has 13 residues. In germline, CDR1 is SGHDN, CDR2 FVKESK. CDR3 bases: TGTGCCAGCAGTGGGGTCCGGGAGGGTATCGCTTTCTTT. It codes for CASSGVREGIAFF.

This clonotype appeared many times. The chain couples TRBV29-1 to TRBJ2-1; D ambiguous. Between the trimmed V and J ends, which lost 5 bases and 1 base, there was a span of 9 bases. The germline V gene encodes CDR1 SQVTM and CDR2 ANQGSEA. The CDR3 is 13 amino acids. The CDR3 nucleotides read TGCAGCGTTAGACGCGGTTCCTACAATGAGCAGTTCTTC. It translates to CSVRRGSYNEQFF.

This clonotype was observed a few times. This chain joins TRBV24-1 and TRBJ2-3; TRBD1 agrees at 8 bases. This CDR3 contains 16 residues. The germline gives CDR1 KGHDR, CDR2 SFDVKD. Unmatched junction bases numbered 17, after V lost 9 bases and J lost 7 bases. Written as DNA, the CDR3 is TGTGCCACCGGAATCACAGGGGGAGGTTTTAGAAATACGCAGTATTTT. Encoded protein: CATGITGGGFRNTQYF.